This paragraph reports one T cell receptor (beta chain). The antigen is undetermined. This entry belongs to a study of graft-versus-host responses after intestinal transplantation. Study results and limitations: Across patients carrying graft-donor T cell macrochimerism, allografts held high graft-versus-host to host-versus-graft clonal ratios. The marrow of recipients harbored GvH clones, and ileum or blood showed some of them first.

Profiled with immunoSEQ multiplex PCR; TCRdb holds only in-frame clones, not every one. The sample comprises about 70,000 clones, less than 95% of which are singletons, and approximately 1.3% rests with the top ten. Trimming cost V 6 bases and J 0 bases, with 14 bases left between them. The CDR3 totals 15 residues. Germline V gene sequence: CDR1 SEHNR, CDR2 FQNEAQ (reference sequence). This TCR came from a human donor who received an intestinal transplant. The rearrangement links TRBV7-9 to TRBJ2-5, with a weak D call TRBD2 (6 bases). The sequencing here drew on unstimulated CD8+ T cells sorted from spleen or lymph node cells, taken before intestinal transplant. The CDR3 spells CASRNGGGYQETQYF. CDR3 nucleotides: TGTGCCAGCAGAAACGGGGGTGGGTACCAAGAGACCCAGTACTTC.